This T cell receptor beta chain was recovered during a study of vaccination and CD4 T cells after COVID-19. This clonotype was observed a handful of times. Its antigen remains unknown. CDR1 and CDR2 (germline): SGHRS, YFSETQ. Unmatched junction bases numbered 9, after V lost 4 bases and J lost 1 base. The length of the CDR3 is 16 residues. Regarding treatment: approximately nine-day PBMC culture with coronavirus spike peptide pools or control peptides (ViraFEST assay). ViraFEST used peptide pools to expand antigen-specific T cells, then sequenced TCRs. With 9.5 to 10 ug/ml peptide pools and roughly 10 IU/ml IL-2, PBMCs were cultured at about 1.9 million per well. Cultured CD4+ T cells had their DNA profiled by the Oncomine TCR Beta short-read assay. Genomic DNA from cultured CD4+ T cells was extracted. TCRdb passed the PCR reads through MiXCR, listing each CDR3 protein once. The sample carries approximately 20,000 distinct CDR3 sequences, approximately 40% recorded once.

The chain couples TRBV5-1 to TRBJ1-1; 8 nucleotides agree with TRBD1. This TCR came from a human donor who received a COVID-19 vaccine. This sample comprised CD4+ T cells from blood, cultured in vitro, obtained before SARS-CoV-2 vaccination. The CDR3 region is CASSLDRGVRNTEAFF. CDR3 in DNA: TGCGCCAGCAGCCTTGACAGGGGTGTGAGGAACACTGAAGCTTTCTTT.